This T cell receptor beta chain was captured by sequencing in a study of T cells after yellow fever vaccination. Germline CDR1 reads MNHEY; CDR2 reads SVGAGI. The CDR3 sequence is 14 residues long. V lost 9 bases to trimming and J lost 7 bases; unmatched junction nucleotides: 13. Study-wide findings and caveats: Most clones from primary vaccination resurfaced after the booster (around 95% CD4, 88% CD8). Overlap between CD4 and CD8 compartments was detected for a small share of clonotypes.

MiXCR was run by TCRdb on the 5' RACE reads, yielding one entry per CDR3 protein. The sample includes about 160,000 distinct CDR3 sequences, approximately 6.7% of them seen just once. This clonotype has more than one count but fewer than ten. The antigen remains undetermined. The chain recombines TRBV6-5 with TRBJ1-1; 8 positions agree with TRBD1. The TCR comes from a man between 18 and 29 years old who received the YFV17D yellow fever vaccine. This specimen consisted of CD4+ T cells sorted from PBMCs, obtained about 5 days after the first yellow fever vaccination. DNA for the CDR3: TGTGCCAGACCTGGGAAGGGGACAGGCAGTGAAGCTTTCTTT. This gives the protein CARPGKGTGSEAFF.